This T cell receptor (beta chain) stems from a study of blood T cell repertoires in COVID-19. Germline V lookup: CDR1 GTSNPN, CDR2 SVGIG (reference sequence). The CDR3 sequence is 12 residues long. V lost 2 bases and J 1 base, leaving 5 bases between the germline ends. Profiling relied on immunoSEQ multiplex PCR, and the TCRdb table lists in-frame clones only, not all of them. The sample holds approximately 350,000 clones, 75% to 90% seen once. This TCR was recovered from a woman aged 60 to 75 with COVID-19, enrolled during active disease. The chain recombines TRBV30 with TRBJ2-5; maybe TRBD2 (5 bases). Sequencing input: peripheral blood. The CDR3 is CAWSRGQETQYF. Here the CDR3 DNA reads TGTGCCTGGAGTCGGGGCCAAGAGACCCAGTACTTC.